This passage covers 29 T cell receptor beta chains from one sample sequenced in a study of PD-1 blockade in classical Hodgkin lymphoma (dated by TCRdb to 2020 to 2022). The time point label here, explained by the study, means: newly diagnosed, previously untreated cHL patient sample. Magnetic negative selection with a Miltenyi CD8+ T cell isolation kit was used to purify CD8+ T cells from thawed PBMCs. Libraries were built with the immunoSEQ multiplex PCR assay. The table comes from immuneACCESS by way of TCRdb, which keeps in-frame sequences with V and J called. Part of the clones is missing from these tables; in studies checked, under half for an unresolved V gene and the rest for unknown reasons. The sample yields 4,000 to 6,000 clones; roughly nine tenths were counted once. In total, the top ten clones hold approximately 15% of the sample. Material for sequencing was CD8+ T cells from blood. Receptors were obtained from a human donor with classical Hodgkin lymphoma.

The chain couples TRBV27 to TRBJ1-1; D remains ambiguous. The CDR3 totals 16 residues. Germline V lookup: CDR1 MNHEY, CDR2 SMNVEV (reference sequence). V shed 0 bases and J shed 3 bases, with 14 bases lying between them. CDR3 region: CASSLSLSSSYTEAFF. CDR3 coding DNA: TGTGCCAGCAGTTTATCGCTCAGCTCGTCTTACACTGAAGCTTTCTTT.

This chain uses TRBV11-2 with TRBJ2-7; the D is unclear. The CDR3 sequence is 12 residues long. Germline assignment: CDR1 SGHAT and CDR2 FQNNGV. The V end was cut by 5 bases, the J end by 6 bases, with 11 bases between. CDR3 protein: CASSLRGGEQYF. The CDR3 bases are TGTGCCAGCAGCCTAAGAGGTGGCGAGCAGTACTTC. Full variable domain (outside the CDR3, taken from reference TRBV11-2 and TRBJ2-7): EAGVAQSPRYKIIEKRQSVAFWCNPISGHATLYWYQQILGQGPKLLIQFQNNGVVDDSQLPKDRFSAERLKGVDSTLKIQPAKLEDSAVYLCASSLRGGEQYFGPGTRLTVT.

The V call is TRBV5-4, the J call TRBJ2-5; D is uncertain. Germline assignment: CDR1 SGHNT and CDR2 YYREEE (reference sequence). The V gene lost 1 base and the J gene lost 0 bases, with 10 bases spanning the gap. This CDR3 has 15 residues. CDR3 sequence: CASSLYRVNQETQYF. The CDR3 region has the DNA TGTGCCAGCAGCTTGTATAGAGTTAACCAAGAGACCCAGTACTTC.

This clone was picked up one time. The rearrangement joins TRBV7-6 to TRBJ2-7; 9 bases line up with TRBD1. The CDR3 length is 17 residues. Germline values: CDR1 SGHVS, CDR2 FNYEAQ. The V gene end was trimmed by 0 bases and the J gene end by 2 bases; junction bases not matched to a gene: 8. CDR3 amino acids: CASSLAGRGQGTYEQYF. The CDR3 nucleotides read TGTGCCAGCAGCTTAGCAGGTAGGGGACAGGGAACCTACGAGCAGTACTTC. Based on the CDR3 plus reference TRBV7-6 and TRBJ2-7, the full variable domain is GAGVSQSPRYKVTKRGQDVALRCDPISGHVSLYWYRQALGQGPEFLTYFNYEAQQDKSGLPNDRFSAERPEGSISTLTIQRTEQRDSAMYRCASSLAGRGQGTYEQYFGPGTRLTVT.

This chain links TRBV19 with TRBJ1-5, with D hard to call. The V gene's germline CDR1 is LNHDA and CDR2 SQIVND (reference sequence). CDR3 size: 11 residues. Trimming left V 8 bases short and J 5 bases short, with 7 bases between. The CDR3: CASGVDQPQHF. The CDR3 DNA reads TGTGCCAGTGGAGTAGATCAGCCCCAGCATTTT.

This clone was detected a few times. V gene TRBV23-1 combines with J gene TRBJ1-2; D perhaps matches TRBD1 (5 bases). Being an ORF, TRBV23-1 has a function that is uncertain. Trimming shortened V by 6 bases and J by 8 bases, and 10 bases separated the two germline ends. The CDR3 has 11 amino acids. The CDR3 sequence: CASSRGDGYTF. Written as DNA, the CDR3 is TGCGCCAGCAGCCGGGGGGACGGCTACACCTTC.

The genes are TRBV28 and TRBJ2-1; the D is unclear. Trimming took 7 bases from V and 2 from J, leaving 12 bases between them. CDR3 length: 14 residues. The germline V gene has CDR1 MDHEN and CDR2 SYDVKM. CDR3 in DNA: TGTGCCAGCACCCCGGTCCCAACCTACAATGAGCAGTTCTTC. Translated, it gives CASTPVPTYNEQFF.

For this clone: The same CDR3 also results from other DNA sequences found in this sample. V is TRBV2 and J is TRBJ2-2; 11 nucleotides line up with TRBD2. V trimming: 3 bases; J trimming: 3 bases; junction bases outside the gene matches: 12. The CDR3 totals 19 residues. CDR1 and CDR2 from the germline V gene are SNHLY and FYNNEI. The CDR3 sequence is CASSDRGASGGLDTGELFF. The CDR3 DNA sequence: TGTGCCAGCAGTGATCGGGGAGCTAGCGGGGGGCTAGACACCGGGGAGCTGTTTTTT.

The chain employs TRBV7-6 and TRBJ2-7; the D is unclear. This CDR3 is built from 13 residues. Germline-derived CDR1 and CDR2 are SGHVS and FNYEAQ. In DNA, the CDR3 is TGTGCGGTGGGGAACCCTCCTGCCTACGAGCAGTACTTC. Residues: CAVGNPPAYEQYF.

V and J are TRBV4-3 and TRBJ1-5, with D possibly matching TRBD1 (5 bases). CDR1 and CDR2 (germline): LGHNA, YSLEER. The CDR3 covers 16 residues. The ends were cut back, 0 bases at V and 3 bases at J, with 12 bases in the middle. The CDR3 nucleotides are TGCGCCAGCAGCCAAGATCCGACAGCCGACAATCAGCCCCAGCATTTT. Translated, it gives CASSQDPTADNQPQHF.

The chain carries TRBV6-1 and TRBJ1-1; D gene unclear. In germline, CDR1 is MNHNS, CDR2 SASEGT. V was shortened by 6 bases and J by 6 bases, with 8 bases between the two germline ends. The CDR3 consists of 11 residues. CDR3 coding DNA: TGTGCCAGCAGAGATACCCCTGAAGCTTTCTTT. This sequence encodes CASRDTPEAFF.

This clone showed up just once. This sequence joins TRBV28 and TRBJ1-5; 7 bases map to TRBD1. V shed 7 bases and J 1 base; nucleotides not matched to a gene: 10. The CDR3 loop spans 16 amino acids. Germline V CDR1 and CDR2: MDHEN, SYDVKM. In DNA form, the CDR3 reads TGTGCCAGCACTTCTTTCCGGGACAGAAGCAATCAGCCCCAGCATTTT. This gives the protein CASTSFRDRSNQPQHF.

This chain connects TRBV11-1 to TRBJ1-2; the D is unclear. The CDR3 is 12 residues long. The germline gives CDR1 SGHAT, CDR2 FQDESV (reference sequence). V dropped 5 bases and J dropped 7 bases, with 11 bases sitting between them. CDR3 protein: CASSPLNGGYTF. The CDR3 bases are TGTGCCAGCAGCCCTCTGAATGGTGGCTACACCTTC. The whole variable domain, remainder taken from reference TRBV11-1 and TRBJ1-2, is EAEVAQSPRYKITEKSQAVAFWCDPISGHATLYWYRQILGQGPELLVQFQDESVVDDSQLPKDRFSAERLKGVDSTLKIQPAELGDSAMYLCASSPLNGGYTFGSGTRLTVV.

V is TRBV15 and J is TRBJ2-5, with D perhaps TRBD1 (6 bases). The CDR3 loop spans 14 amino acids. Per the germline V gene, CDR1 is LNHNV and CDR2 is YYDKDF (reference sequence). V gave up 0 bases and J gave up 4 bases, with 9 bases separating them. The CDR3 DNA reads TGTGCCACCAGCAGAGAGGACAGTGTAGAGACCCAGTACTTC. Amino acid sequence: CATSREDSVETQYF.

This sequence joins TRBV10-3 and TRBJ1-5, with a tentative D call TRBD1 (5 bases). Germline CDR1 reads ENHRY; CDR2 reads SYGVKD. V dropped 5 bases and J dropped 1 base, with 12 bases sitting between them. CDR3 size: 15 residues. The CDR3 loop is CAISQGRSSNQPQHF. The CDR3 coding sequence is TGTGCCATCAGTCAGGGTAGGAGCAGCAATCAGCCCCAGCATTTT.

The V gene is TRBV9, the J gene TRBJ1-2; 8 nucleotides agree with TRBD1. CDR1 is SGDLS and CDR2 is YYNGEE in the germline V gene. The V segment lost 0 bases and the J segment 3 bases; nucleotides outside the gene matches: 10. The CDR3 sequence is 17 residues long. The CDR3 sequence: CASSVVFPQGADYGYTF. The CDR3 DNA sequence: TGTGCCAGCAGCGTAGTGTTTCCGCAGGGGGCTGACTATGGCTACACCTTC.

The chain couples TRBV9 to TRBJ1-5; D perhaps matches TRBD1 (5 bases). The CDR3 is 13 amino acids. V lost 5 bases and J lost 6, with 12 bases in between. Germline V gives CDR1 SGDLS, CDR2 YYNGEE. The CDR3 region is CASSPGGGQPQHF. The CDR3 nucleotides are TGTGCCAGCAGTCCGGGGGGGGGTCAGCCCCAGCATTTT.

This clone came up a few times. The chain couples TRBV7-6 to TRBJ1-6, with unresolved D. The CDR3 covers 12 residues. Germline V gives CDR1 SGHVS, CDR2 FNYEAQ. The V gene lost 8 bases and the J gene lost 7 bases, with 9 bases spanning the gap. Written as DNA, the CDR3 is TGTGCCAGCGGCAAAGGGAATTCACCCCTCCACTTT. Translating gives CASGKGNSPLHF.

About this clone itself: One end of the junction fails to match germline, which may point to a read error. V usage is TRBV6-6 and J usage is TRBJ1-4; D unclear. This CDR3 has 14 residues. Germline V gene sequence: CDR1 MNHNY, CDR2 SVGAGI (reference sequence). The CDR3 reads CASSSPDEGEKLFF. The DNA for the CDR3 is TGTGCCAGCAGTTCCCCGGACGAGGGTGAAAAGCTGTTTTTT.

This clone appeared once. V is TRBV11-2 and J is TRBJ2-5; D might be TRBD2 (6 bases). Germline CDR1 SGHAT, CDR2 FQNNGV. With 5 bases removed from V and 4 bases from J, the gap between germline ends came to 8 bases. The CDR3 has 12 residues. CDR3 residues: CASSTGGETQYF. DNA for the CDR3: TGTGCCAGCAGCACCGGGGGAGAGACCCAGTACTTC.

The rearrangement joins TRBV25-1 to TRBJ2-3; D remains unclear. Looked up from germline, CDR1 is MGHDK and CDR2 is SYGVNS. Between the trimmed V and J ends, which lost 10 bases and 2 bases, there was a span of 4 bases. CDR3 length: 10 amino acids. The CDR3 loop reads CATYTDTQYF. The CDR3 bases are TGTGCCACCTACACAGATACGCAGTATTTT.

The chain uses TRBV4-3 and TRBJ1-2; D ambiguous. The CDR3 has 17 residues. CDR1 is LGHNA and CDR2 is YSLEER in the germline V gene. V gave up 0 bases and J gave up 10 bases, with 24 bases separating them. CDR3 nucleotide sequence: TGCGCCAGCAGCCAAGATCCCCCCCGAGACACGCTATCACACTACACCTTC. This gives the protein CASSQDPPRDTLSHYTF.

The V call is TRBV7-9, the J call TRBJ2-1; tentative D call: TRBD2 (5 bases). This CDR3 is 12 amino acids long. V lost 5 bases to trimming and J lost 4 bases, with 6 bases between them. CDR1 SEHNR and CDR2 FQNEAQ come from the germline V gene (reference sequence). CDR3 in DNA: TGTGCCAGCAGCCGGAGGTACAATGAGCAGTTCTTC. It encodes CASSRRYNEQFF.

This chain uses TRBV28 with TRBJ1-1; D possibly corresponds to TRBD1 (5 bases). Trimming shortened V by 4 bases and J by 2 bases, and 17 bases separated the two germline ends. Germline V gene sequence: CDR1 MDHEN, CDR2 SYDVKM. This CDR3 is built from 16 residues. This chain's CDR3 is CASSSGRGEFNTEAFF. The CDR3 DNA reads as TGTGCCAGCAGTTCCGGGAGGGGCGAGTTCAACACTGAAGCTTTCTTT.

The rearrangement uses TRBV7-9 and TRBJ2-1; 8 nucleotides match TRBD2. V shed 3 bases, J shed 5 bases, and the junction held 15 bases outside the gene matches. This CDR3 is 18 amino acids long. Germline lookup yields CDR1 SEHNR and CDR2 FQNEAQ (reference sequence). The CDR3 loop is CASSLSEAGGLGHNEQFF. The CDR3 nucleotides read TGTGCCAGCAGCTTGTCTGAGGCGGGGGGCCTAGGTCACAATGAGCAGTTCTTC.

The chain carries TRBV7-9 and TRBJ1-4; 7 bases align to TRBD1. The ends lost 5 bases at V and 4 bases at J; junction bases unmatched: 7. The CDR3 contains 15 residues. Per germline, CDR1 SEHNR and CDR2 FQNEAQ (reference sequence). The DNA for the CDR3 is TGTGCCAGCAGCCACGACAGGGCACATAATGAAAAACTGTTTTTT. Translation: CASSHDRAHNEKLFF.

V and J are TRBV2 and TRBJ2-2; D is ambiguous. CDR3 length equals 17 residues. The V end was cut by 0 bases, the J end by 0 bases, with 11 bases between. CDR1 is SNHLY, CDR2 FYNNEI, per germline. The CDR3 sequence is CASSEALPGANTGELFF. The CDR3 nucleotides read TGTGCCAGCAGTGAAGCACTGCCGGGCGCGAACACCGGGGAGCTGTTTTTT.

The chain uses TRBV7-9 and TRBJ2-1; 13 bases line up with TRBD2. The CDR3 has 16 amino acids. The junction had 7 bases not matched to a gene; V was cut back by 3 bases and J by 8 bases. The V gene's germline CDR1 is SEHNR and CDR2 FQNEAQ (reference sequence). In DNA, the CDR3 is TGTGCCAGCAGCTTTACCGGACTAGCGGGAGTTTATGAGCAGTTCTTC. Translation gives CASSFTGLAGVYEQFF.

The chain recombines TRBV25-1 with TRBJ2-3; a possible D gene is TRBD1 (5 bases). V dropped 3 bases and J dropped 7 bases, with 8 bases sitting between them. CDR3 length: 12 residues. Germline CDR1 reads MGHDK; CDR2 reads SYGVNS. This CDR3 reads CASSDQGYTQYF. The CDR3 DNA is TGTGCCAGCAGTGACCAGGGATATACGCAGTATTTT.